This section outlines one TCR beta chain sequence together with its context. Antigen: not known. The sample comes from a study of T cell responses to AZD1222 COVID-19 vaccine. The CDR3 runs to 11 residues. Trimming removed 2 bases from V and 5 bases from J, with 2 bases in between. Whole-study results and caveats: The donor group comprised mostly white British people and more females; the analysis possibly underestimated clonal diversity. An increase in Spike-specific TCR breadth and depth was observed after two AZD1222 doses.

The assay was immunoSEQ multiplex PCR, and TCRdb's table has in-frame clones only and misses some. The sample has fewer than 100,000 clones; around 88% are singletons. The V call is TRBV12-3 or TRBV12-4, the J call TRBJ2-3; D unclear. The material was peripheral blood, obtained 28 days after the second AZD1222 dose. This TCR was recovered from an adult who received the AZD1222 COVID-19 vaccine. The CDR3 region is CASSLQDTQYF. The CDR3, as DNA: TGTGCCAGCAGTTTACAAGATACGCAGTATTTT.